This TCR beta chain is from a study of identical twins. TCRdb re-analysed the 5' RACE reads in MiXCR, keeping a single row per CDR3 protein. This sample has hundreds of thousands of distinct CDR3 sequences, with over 5% found just once. Each donor (without exception) was a healthy Caucasian. This clonotype was seen only a few times. Sequencing was done on a sample of naive T cells sorted from blood. The TCR comes from a man between 18 and 35 years old in good health.

The CDR3 DNA sequence: TGCGCCAGCAGGGATAGCGTAAATGAGCAGTTCTTC. Its protein product is CASRDSVNEQFF. The rearrangement uses TRBV4-1 and TRBJ2-1; D may be TRBD2 (5 bases). This CDR3 comprises 12 residues. CDR1 is MGHRA, CDR2 YSYEKL, per germline. Between the trimmed V and J ends, which lost 6 bases and 7 bases, there was a span of 10 bases.